This T cell receptor beta chain was sequenced during a study of T cells in Graves' hyperthyroidism and ophthalmopathy. Study context: Initial diagnosis, before any treatment, was when peripheral blood was collected.

This clonotype was detected ten times or more. Amplified regions were TCR beta CDR3 sequences from RNA transcripts. HTBI primers were employed in a first-round RT-PCR of the TCR CDR3. TCRdb called the multiplex PCR reads again in MiXCR, with one record for every CDR3 protein. The repertoire holds approximately 430,000 distinct CDR3 sequences, with 15% to 17% as singletons. This CDR3 is 14 amino acids long. Germline V CDR1 and CDR2: MNHNS, SASEGT. The V and J ends lost 5 bases and 8 bases respectively, with 18 bases between them. Stability of Graves' hyperthyroidism was defined as absent ophthalmopathy progression within 18 months. Exclusions: uncontrolled infection, other autoimmune disease, pregnancy, lactation.

The sample was blood. The chain couples TRBV6-1 to TRBJ1-2; D is undetermined. The receptor comes from a woman aged 18-29 years with Graves' hyperthyroidism. The CDR3 sequence is CASSPPTGPGGYTF. In DNA, the CDR3 is TGTGCCAGCAGTCCGCCGACTGGGCCGGGGGGCTACACCTTC.